This TCR beta chain was sequenced for a study of identical twins. TCRdb ran MiXCR on the 5' RACE reads and lists one entry per CDR3 protein. The repertoire has 450,000 or so distinct CDR3 sequences, around 18% of them found once; the top ten carry approximately 12%. Study observations and caveats: With abundant cord blood beta clonotypes, insertions were fewer; memory repertoires showed no such pattern.

CDR3 length: 16 amino acids. Unmatched junction bases numbered 11, after V lost 7 bases and J lost 5 bases. Germline CDR1 MDHEN, CDR2 SYDVKM. To note about this clonotype: Its target is unknown.

The receptor's source is a man between 50 and 59 years old in good health. The rearrangement uses TRBV28 and TRBJ2-2; 9 nucleotides match TRBD2. Sequenced material: naive T cells sorted from blood. CDR3 DNA: TGTGCCAGCACCTTGGGAGCGGGAGGTCGGACCGGGGAGCTGTTTTTT. Amino acids: CASTLGAGGRTGELFF.